These T cell receptor beta chains were read from a single sample in a study of blood T cells in healthy people across ages. TCRdb analysed the 5' RACE reads with MiXCR anew, one entry per CDR3 protein. Counted here are about 1,400,000 distinct CDR3 sequences, 42% occurring once; the ten biggest clones make up 6.5% to 10%. Material: blood. The receptors were gathered from a young woman in good health. The CDR3 runs from the conserved cysteine through the conserved F or W.

TRBV9	TRBJ2-3	CASSVGVTDTQYF
TRBV20-1	TRBJ1-1	CSAREQNTEAFF
TRBV20-1	TRBJ2-3	CSASAGAGPRTDTQYF
TRBV4-1	TRBJ1-5	CASSQGEGLYSNQPQHF
TRBV28	TRBJ1-5	CAILQGSVFSQPQHF
TRBV15	TRBJ1-5	CATSPRTEQPQHF
TRBV10-3	NA	CAIRGEQNEQYF
TRBV3-1	TRBJ2-3	CASSQGGGGKRRDTQYF
TRBV5-6	NA	CASSLVGESYNEQYF
TRBV20-1	TRBJ2-2	CSARALLAGVPTGELFF
TRBV9	TRBJ2-6	CASSVRSGANVLTF
TRBV12-3/TRBV12-4	TRBJ2-3	CASRGLAGGPTDTQYF
TRBV9	TRBJ2-7	CASSVSSGLYNEQYF
TRBV6-5	TRBJ2-1	CASSSGLAGLLSYNEQFF
TRBV29-1	TRBJ2-7	CSVVGTGGYEQYF
TRBV20-1	TRBJ1-2	CSARDRDRNYGYTF
TRBV27	TRBJ2-1	CASSVGLAGGPGEQFF
TRBV4-2	TRBJ2-7	CASSQAMGQSSYEQYF
TRBV12-3/TRBV12-4	TRBJ2-3	CASSPMGLATDTQYF
TRBV4-1	TRBJ2-1	CASSQDSGGLAGGTYNEQFF
TRBV10-3	TRBJ2-1	CAISQGGDNEQFF
TRBV9	TRBJ2-7	CASSPAGHGPSYEQYF
TRBV20-1	TRBJ1-1	CSAVPDIPGGIPPSNTEAFF
TRBV3-1	TRBJ2-3	CASSRLAEQVDTQYF
TRBV24-1	TRBJ2-3	CATSDRLAGPSGDTQYF
TRBV4-1	TRBJ1-2	CASSQTWQDGSYGYTF
TRBV29-1	TRBJ1-3	CSPPGKNPGNTIYF
TRBV20-1	TRBJ2-1	CSAKGISGRGDLDEQFF